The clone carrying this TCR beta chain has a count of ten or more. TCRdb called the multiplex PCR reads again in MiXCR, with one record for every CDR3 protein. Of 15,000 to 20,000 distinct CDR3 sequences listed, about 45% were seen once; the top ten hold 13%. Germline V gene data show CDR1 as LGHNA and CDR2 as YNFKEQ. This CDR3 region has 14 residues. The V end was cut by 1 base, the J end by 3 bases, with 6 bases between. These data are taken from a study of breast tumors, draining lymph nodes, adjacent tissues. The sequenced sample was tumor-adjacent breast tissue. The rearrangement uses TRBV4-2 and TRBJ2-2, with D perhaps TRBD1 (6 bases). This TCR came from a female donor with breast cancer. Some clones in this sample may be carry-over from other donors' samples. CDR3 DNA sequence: TGTGCCAGCAGCCAAGGACAGGACACCGGGGAGCTGTTTTTT. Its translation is CASSQGQDTGELFF.